Following are 9 T cell receptor beta chains from one sample sequenced in a study of beta chain features in type 1 diabetes. The authors reverse transcribed all of the isolated RNA, so sequencing captured expressed TCRB transcripts. The table came from immunoSEQ multiplex PCR; TCRdb's copy has only in-frame clones and leaves some out. In the table there are more than 300,000 clones, about 15% of which are singletons. The sample taken for sequencing was naive CD4+ T cells from blood. These receptors all come from a woman aged 18-30 years in good health.

This clone was seen a handful of times. The CDR3 sequence is CASSQGALGTNEKLFF. The DNA of the CDR3 is TGCGCCAGCAGCCAGGGAGCTCTCGGAACTAATGAAAAACTGTTTTTT. The chain employs TRBV4-1 and TRBJ1-4; no clear D gene. V lost 3 bases, J lost 1 base, and 12 bases lay in between. This CDR3 has 16 residues. Germline CDR1 and CDR2: MGHRA and YSYEKL.

The rearrangement joins TRBV4-2 to TRBJ2-7; no clear D. V lost 0 bases and J lost 5, with 8 bases in between. The V gene's germline CDR1 is LGHNA and CDR2 YNFKEQ. CDR3 size: 13 residues. CDR3 DNA sequence: TGTGCCAGCAGCCAAGAGCCGGTCAACGAGCAGTACTTC. Encoded protein: CASSQEPVNEQYF.

The gene calls are TRBV6-1 and TRBJ1-5; no reliable D call. The CDR3 is 13 residues long. CDR1 and CDR2 (germline): MNHNS, SASEGT. The V gene lost 1 base and the J gene lost 4 bases, with 5 bases spanning the gap. In DNA form, the CDR3 reads TGTGCCAGCAGTGAAGGGCAAAATCAGCCCCAGCATTTT. It translates to CASSEGQNQPQHF.

This clone was seen more than once but under ten times. The rearrangement links TRBV7-2 to TRBJ2-7; D is possibly TRBD2 (6 bases). V was cut by 5 bases and J by 7 bases, with 18 bases left in between. The CDR3 is 14 residues long. Germline V CDR1 and CDR2: SGHTA, FQGNSA. CDR3 DNA: TGTGCCAGCAGCCCGGTGGCAGGAGGGTTGGAGCAGTACTTC. Its protein product is CASSPVAGGLEQYF.

The table lists this clone with a few counts. The V call is TRBV11-1, the J call TRBJ2-5; D perhaps matches TRBD1 (5 bases). Trimming removed 1 base at V and 5 bases at J, with 14 bases between. Germline V CDR1 and CDR2: SGHAT, FQDESV (reference sequence). This CDR3 is built from 15 residues. The CDR3 spells CASSLGGHRWETQYF. The CDR3 DNA reads TGTGCCAGCAGCTTAGGGGGCCACCGTTGGGAGACCCAGTACTTC.

The gene calls are TRBV5-4 and TRBJ1-1; 9 bases are a match to TRBD1. Looked up from germline, CDR1 is SGHNT and CDR2 is YYREEE (reference sequence). This CDR3 is built from 14 residues. With 4 bases clipped from V and 4 bases from J, the junction kept 5 bases outside the gene matches. The chain's CDR3 is CASSGQGTSTEAFF. The CDR3 DNA follows: TGTGCCAGCAGCGGACAGGGGACGAGCACTGAAGCTTTCTTT.

CDR3 residues: CASSPPDRYGEQYF. CDR3 DNA: TGTGCCAGCAGCCCCCCGGACAGGTATGGTGAGCAGTACTTC. The V and J genes are TRBV7-9 and TRBJ2-7; TRBD1 agrees at 7 bases. This CDR3 contains 14 residues. In germline, CDR1 is SEHNR, CDR2 FQNEAQ (reference sequence). Trimming cost V 5 bases and J 7 bases; bases outside gene matches: 11.

This clone occurred a few times. The J gene is TRBJ2-5, the V gene TRBV4-3; D is unresolved. The CDR3 totals 14 residues. V gave up 4 bases and J gave up 3 bases, with 12 bases separating them. Germline V CDR1 and CDR2: LGHNA, YSLEER. Written as DNA, the CDR3 is TGCGCCAGCAGCCCCCTGGGCCAAGAAGAGACCCAGTACTTC. Its protein product is CASSPLGQEETQYF.

V gene TRBV7-3 combines with J gene TRBJ2-3; D call uncertain. The V gene's germline CDR1 is SGHTA and CDR2 FQGTGA. The CDR3 is 13 amino acids. Trimming took off 7 bases at V and 0 bases at J, with 8 bases between the two ends. CDR3 DNA: TGTGCCAGCACCCCAACAAGCACAGATACGCAGTATTTT. This translates into CASTPTSTDTQYF.